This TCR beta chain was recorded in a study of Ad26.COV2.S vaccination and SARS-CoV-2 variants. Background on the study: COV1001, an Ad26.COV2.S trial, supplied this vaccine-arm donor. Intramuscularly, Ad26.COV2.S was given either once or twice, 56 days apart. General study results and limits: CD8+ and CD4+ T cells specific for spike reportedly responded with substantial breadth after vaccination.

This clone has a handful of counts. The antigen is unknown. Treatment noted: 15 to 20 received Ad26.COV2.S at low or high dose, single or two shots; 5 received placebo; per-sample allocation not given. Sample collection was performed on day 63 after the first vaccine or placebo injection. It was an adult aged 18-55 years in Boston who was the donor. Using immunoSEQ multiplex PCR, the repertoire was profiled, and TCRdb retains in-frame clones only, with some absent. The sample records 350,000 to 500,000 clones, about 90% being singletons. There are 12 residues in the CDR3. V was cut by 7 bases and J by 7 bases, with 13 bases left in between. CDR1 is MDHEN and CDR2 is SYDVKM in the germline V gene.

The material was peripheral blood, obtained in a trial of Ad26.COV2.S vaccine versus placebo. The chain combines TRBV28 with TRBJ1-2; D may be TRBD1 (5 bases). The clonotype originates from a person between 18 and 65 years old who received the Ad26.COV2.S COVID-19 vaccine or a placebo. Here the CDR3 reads CASTWGKGGYTF. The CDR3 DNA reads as TGTGCCAGCACTTGGGGCAAGGGTGGCTACACCTTC.